This T cell receptor (beta chain) was obtained from a study of blood T cell repertoires in COVID-19. Germline CDR1 reads DFQATT; CDR2 reads SNEGSKA (reference sequence). The CDR3 is 14 residues long. With 3 bases clipped from V and 7 bases from J, the junction kept 7 bases outside the gene matches. Data came from immunoSEQ multiplex PCR; TCRdb stores just in-frame clones and leaves some out. The sample shows roughly 360,000 clones, 88% of them seen only once. The sequencing sample was made of PBMCs or T cells enriched from blood (not recorded which). The genes are TRBV20-1 and TRBJ1-4; TRBD1 agrees at 8 bases. The source is a woman aged 25 to 45 with acute COVID-19. CDR3 DNA sequence: TGCAGTGCTAGTTTCAGGGGGCTGGGTGAAAAACTGTTTTTT. Its translation: CSASFRGLGEKLFF.